The clone carrying this T cell receptor (beta chain) was recorded once. Assay used: immunoSEQ multiplex PCR; TCRdb lists only in-frame clones, some missing. This repertoire shows 140,000 to 150,000 clones, about three quarters found once; its top ten account for about 5%. Trimming removed 1 base at V and 2 bases at J, with 18 bases between. The CDR3 runs 17 residues. From germline, CDR1 is LGHNA and CDR2 YSLEER. This sample is part of a study of cytotoxic CD8 clonotypes in ibrutinib-treated CLL. Material: PBMCs, obtained after 24 months of ibrutinib treatment. The rearrangement links TRBV4-3 to TRBJ2-7; D may correspond to TRBD1 or TRBD2 (6 bases each). The clonotype was recovered from a human donor with chronic lymphocytic leukemia. The CDR3 here is CASSQGRGVAVPYEQYF. The CDR3 bases are TGCGCCAGCAGCCAAGGGAGGGGGGTAGCAGTCCCCTACGAGCAGTACTTC.